The 13 T cell receptor beta chains below were found in one sample sequenced in a study of T cells in Graves' hyperthyroidism and ophthalmopathy. TCR beta CDR3 region amplification was performed from RNA transcripts. A first-round RT-PCR of the TCR CDR3 used the HTBI primer set. TCRdb redid the calling of the multiplex PCR reads with MiXCR, one entry per CDR3 protein. The sample holds about 690,000 distinct CDR3 sequences, roughly a sixth seen once. The sequenced material came from blood. These receptors came from a man in his fifties or sixties with Graves' hyperthyroidism.

The chain carries TRBV4-1 and TRBJ1-1; TRBD1 matches at 7 bases. Trimming took 1 base from V and 11 from J; bases not matched to a gene: 19. Germline assignment: CDR1 MGHRA and CDR2 YSYEKL. This CDR3 comprises 17 residues. CDR3 protein: CASSQAPGQPPQREAFF. The CDR3 DNA follows: TGCGCCAGCAGCCAAGCCCCGGGACAGCCACCCCAACGTGAGGCTTTCTTT.

The table lists this clonotype with a few counts. The CDR3 DNA sequence: TGTGCCAGCAGCGGTGAGGGGGAAAGGCATGAAAAACTGTTTTTT. It encodes CASSGEGERHEKLFF. This rearrangement joins TRBV7-9 to TRBJ1-4; maybe TRBD1 (6 bases). This CDR3 has 15 residues. Trimming removed 5 bases at V and 6 bases at J, with 16 bases between. Germline-derived CDR1 and CDR2 are SEHNR and FQNEAQ (reference sequence).

This clonotype was found a few times. This chain connects TRBV7-2 to TRBJ2-7; 7 nucleotides align to TRBD2. This CDR3 has 16 amino acids. Trimming removed 2 bases from V and 0 bases from J; junction bases left unmatched: 7. Germline loops: CDR1 SGHTA, CDR2 FQGNSA. The CDR3 loop reads CASSLFGEGFSYEQYF. CDR3 DNA: TGTGCCAGCAGCTTATTCGGGGAGGGATTCTCCTACGAGCAGTACTTC.

This clonotype was seen more than once but under ten times. V is TRBV7-9 and J is TRBJ2-7, with 12 bases lining up with TRBD1. From germline, CDR1 is SEHNR and CDR2 FQNEAQ (reference sequence). V trimming: 1 base; J trimming: 7 bases; junction bases outside the gene matches: 8. The CDR3 contains 16 residues. The CDR3 region has the DNA TGTGCCAGCAGCTTAGGGGACAGGGGGCGCGTGGGGGAGCAGTACTTC. Its protein product is CASSLGDRGRVGEQYF.

This clonotype has ten or more counts. The chain has TRBV28 and TRBJ1-5; tentatively, D is TRBD1 (6 bases). There are 14 residues in the CDR3. V lost 7 bases to trimming and J lost 6 bases, with 16 bases between them. The germline CDR1 and CDR2 sequences are MDHEN and SYDVKM. The CDR3, as DNA: TGTGCCAGCACCCAGTTGGGGGGCCGTCAGCCCCAGCATTTT. It translates to CASTQLGGRQPQHF.

The chain joins TRBV13 to TRBJ1-1, with a possible D match to TRBD1 (5 bases). The V end lost 0 bases, the J end lost 1 base, and 15 bases lay between the germline ends. Germline-derived CDR1 and CDR2 are PRHDT and FYEKMQ (reference sequence). The CDR3 is 17 residues long. For the CDR3, the DNA is TGTGCCAGCAGCTTAGGGGGAGGGGCCCCGGAGAACACTGAAGCTTTCTTT. Protein: CASSLGGGAPENTEAFF. The full variable domain, with the rest looked up from reference TRBV13 and TRBJ1-1, is AAGVIQSPRHLIKEKRETATLKCYPIPRHDTVYWYQQGPGQDPQFLISFYEKMQSDKGSIPDRFSAQQFSDYHSELNMSSLELGDSALYFCASSLGGGAPENTEAFFGQGTRLTVV.

In this sample, this clonotype turned up many times. Its ends do not fully match the called genes, so a read error is possible. CDR3 amino acids: CASTLSGPATDTQYF. The CDR3, as DNA: TGTGCCAGCACTTTAAGCGGGCCCGCCACAGATACGCAGTATTTT. The J gene is TRBJ2-3, the V gene TRBV27, with D tentatively TRBD2 (6 bases). Looked up from germline, CDR1 is MNHEY and CDR2 is SMNVEV (reference sequence). The CDR3 consists of 15 residues.

This clonotype has more than one count but fewer than ten. The junction shows a germline mismatch at one end, possibly a read error. CDR3 in amino acids: CASSLGKAEEYF. CDR3 DNA: TGTGCCAGCAGCTTAGGAAAGGCCGAGGAGTACTTC. The genes are TRBV7-9 and TRBJ2-7, with D uncertain. Germline V lookup: CDR1 SEHNR, CDR2 FQNEAQ (reference sequence). The CDR3 runs 12 residues.

A few counts support this clonotype. V is TRBV19 and J is TRBJ1-4; D perhaps matches TRBD1 (6 bases). From germline, CDR1 is LNHDA and CDR2 SQIVND (reference sequence). The CDR3 has 15 residues. Trimming took 4 bases from V and 2 from J, leaving 11 bases between them. The CDR3 DNA is TGTGCCAGTAGTACCGGACAGCACACTAATGAAAAACTGTTTTTT. Protein product: CASSTGQHTNEKLFF.

This clonotype has a count of ten or more. The chain recombines TRBV2 with TRBJ2-7; D possibly matches TRBD1 or TRBD2 (5 bases each). The V gene's germline CDR1 is SNHLY and CDR2 FYNNEI. Trimming cost V 10 bases and J 6 bases, with 19 bases left between them. This CDR3 spans 13 amino acids. CDR3 nucleotide sequence: TGTGCCACCCGACGGGACGGGGCGGTCGAGCAGTACTTC. Translated: CATRRDGAVEQYF.

This clonotype has a count of ten or more. The rearrangement uses TRBV7-9 and TRBJ2-7, with TRBD1 matching 8 bases. The J segment lost 3 bases and the V segment lost 6 bases, leaving 10 bases of the junction unmatched. This CDR3 has 15 amino acids. Per the germline V gene, CDR1 is SEHNR and CDR2 is FQNEAQ (reference sequence). The CDR3 reads CASRPDRGGIYEQYF. DNA for the CDR3: TGTGCCAGCAGACCAGACAGGGGAGGTATCTACGAGCAGTACTTC. Looking up the rest from reference TRBV7-9 and TRBJ2-7 gives the full variable domain: DTGVSQNPRHKITKRGQNVTFRCDPISEHNRLYWYRQTLGQGPEFLTYFQNEAQLEKSRLLSDRFSAERPKGSFSTLEIQRTEQGDSAMYLCASRPDRGGIYEQYFGPGTRLTVT.

This clonotype was seen only a few times. The chain joins TRBV20-1 to TRBJ2-7; 9 nucleotides align to TRBD2. Germline-derived CDR1 and CDR2 are DFQATT and SNEGSKA (reference sequence). The length of the CDR3 is 14 residues. The CDR3 spells CGTRTSAYPYEQYF. The CDR3 DNA reads TGCGGAACCAGGACTAGCGCCTATCCCTACGAGCAGTACTTC.

This clonotype was seen repeatedly, ten times or more. This chain links TRBV12-3 or TRBV12-4 with TRBJ1-2; no firm D call. V was clipped by 1 base and J by 8 bases, with 17 bases between them. CDR3 size: 15 residues. The CDR3 here is CASSLGLEGPRGYTF. The CDR3 DNA reads as TGTGCCAGCAGTTTAGGCCTTGAAGGACCGCGGGGCTACACCTTC.